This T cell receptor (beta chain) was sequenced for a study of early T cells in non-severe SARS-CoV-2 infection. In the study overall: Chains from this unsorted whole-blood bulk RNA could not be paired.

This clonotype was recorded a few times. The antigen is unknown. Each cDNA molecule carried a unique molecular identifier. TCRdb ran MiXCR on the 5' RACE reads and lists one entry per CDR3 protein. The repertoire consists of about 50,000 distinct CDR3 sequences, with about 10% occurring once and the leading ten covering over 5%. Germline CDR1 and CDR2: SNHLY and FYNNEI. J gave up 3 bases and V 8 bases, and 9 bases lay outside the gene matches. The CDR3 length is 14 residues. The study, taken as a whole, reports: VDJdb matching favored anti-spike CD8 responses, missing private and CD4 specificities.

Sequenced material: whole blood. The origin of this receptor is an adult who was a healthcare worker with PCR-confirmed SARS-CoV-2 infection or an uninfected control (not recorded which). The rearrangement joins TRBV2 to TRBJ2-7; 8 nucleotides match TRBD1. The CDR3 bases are TGTGCCAGCTCTATTCAGGGGGCAGGCTACGAGCAGTACTTC. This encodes CASSIQGAGYEQYF.